Shown below are 22 T cell receptor beta chains from a single sample sequenced in a study of blood T cell repertoires in COVID-19 (dated by TCRdb to 2020 to 2022). Library preparation employed the immunoSEQ multiplex PCR assay. TCRdb took over this immuneACCESS table, retaining in-frame rearrangements with V and J assigned. Such tables are incomplete; in checked studies, under half of the missing clones stem from an unresolved V gene, and the remainder is unexplained. For this sample the table gives about 83,000 clones, of which about 84% were detected only once. Clones ranked in the top ten supply 8% of the sample. Sequenced sample: peripheral blood. Receptors were obtained from a man in his fifties with active COVID-19.

The chain employs TRBV28 and TRBJ1-1; D possibly corresponds to TRBD1 (5 bases). This CDR3 has 14 amino acids. Germline V gene sequence: CDR1 MDHEN, CDR2 SYDVKM. V gave up 7 bases and J gave up 5 bases, with 17 bases separating them. DNA for the CDR3: TGTGCCAGCACCCTGACGGGGGAGGGGACTGAAGCTTTCTTT. It codes for CASTLTGEGTEAFF.

The genes are TRBV12-3 or TRBV12-4 and TRBJ1-4; no clear D gene. The V end was cut by 3 bases, the J end by 8 bases, with 4 bases between. The CDR3 is 11 residues long. The chain's CDR3 is CASSFAEKLFF. The CDR3 DNA is TGTGCCAGCAGTTTCGCGGAAAAACTGTTTTTT.

This chain links TRBV7-3 with TRBJ1-1; tentatively, D is TRBD1 (5 bases). V lost 2 bases to trimming and J lost 1 base, with 14 bases between them. Per germline, CDR1 SGHTA and CDR2 FQGTGA. The CDR3 is 16 amino acids. CDR3 bases: TGTGCCAGCAGCTTAGGGGCCGACATAACGAACACTGAAGCTTTCTTT. Translating it yields CASSLGADITNTEAFF.

The chain combines TRBV28 with TRBJ1-5; 8 positions match TRBD1. Germline loops: CDR1 MDHEN, CDR2 SYDVKM. The CDR3 has 17 residues. V was pared by 6 bases and J by 5 bases, with 15 bases of the junction left unmatched. The DNA for the CDR3 is TGTGCCAGCAGGGCCATCAGGGGGCGGACAGATCATCAGCCCCAGCATTTT. Translated: CASRAIRGRTDHQPQHF.

V gene TRBV27 combines with J gene TRBJ2-7; TRBD2 aligns across 13 bases. The V gene end was trimmed by 8 bases and the J gene end by 2 bases; junction bases not matched to a gene: 3. Germline V lookup: CDR1 MNHEY, CDR2 SMNVEV (reference sequence). The CDR3 has 14 residues. The CDR3 sequence is CASGLAGDTYEQYF. The CDR3 DNA is TGTGCCAGCGGACTAGCGGGGGACACCTACGAGCAGTACTTC.

In its sample, this clone was seen a few times. The chain carries TRBV29-1 and TRBJ2-2; 11 bases align to TRBD1. Germline V gene sequence: CDR1 SQVTM, CDR2 ANQGSEA. The CDR3 sequence is 17 residues long. Losses at the gene ends were 7 bases for V and 4 bases for J; bases not matched to a gene: 14. Written as DNA, the CDR3 is TGCAGCGCCTACCCCCCTGGACAGGGGGCCGCCACCGGGGAGCTGTTTTTT. Its translation is CSAYPPGQGAATGELFF.

This clone was counted between two and nine times. The rearrangement joins TRBV7-9 to TRBJ1-2, with a possible D match to TRBD1 (6 bases). This CDR3 contains 15 residues. V shed 5 bases and J shed 5 bases, with 18 bases lying between them. The germline gives CDR1 SEHNR, CDR2 FQNEAQ (reference sequence). CDR3 sequence: CASSLSTTGRYGYTF. The CDR3 DNA follows: TGTGCCAGCAGCCTCTCCACTACAGGGCGATATGGCTACACCTTC.

J is TRBJ1-1 and V is TRBV7-6; D is possibly TRBD1 (6 bases). Deletions cut 5 bases from V and 6 bases from J, with 22 bases between. The length of the CDR3 is 16 residues. The V gene's germline CDR1 is SGHVS and CDR2 FNYEAQ. CDR3 residues: CASSAYSGAVSAEAFF. In DNA, the CDR3 is TGTGCCAGCAGCGCATATTCAGGGGCAGTAAGCGCTGAAGCTTTCTTT.

The chain combines TRBV13 with TRBJ2-7, with TRBD1 matching over 11 bases. The CDR3 is 14 residues long. CDR1 and CDR2 from the germline V gene are PRHDT and FYEKMQ (reference sequence). Trimming removed 4 bases from V and 6 bases from J; junction bases left unmatched: 5. The CDR3 is CASSYRTGGVEQYF. CDR3 nucleotides: TGTGCCAGCAGCTATAGGACAGGGGGCGTCGAGCAGTACTTC.

The chain links TRBV9 to TRBJ1-1; 12 positions match TRBD1. Looked up from germline, CDR1 is SGDLS and CDR2 is YYNGEE. The CDR3 covers 18 residues. V was clipped by 3 bases and J by 3 bases; unmatched bases: 12. The CDR3, as DNA: TGTGCCAGCAGCGCTACGGGACAGGGGGCGCCTTCGGACACTGAAGCTTTCTTT. It is translated as CASSATGQGAPSDTEAFF.

As for this clone: The junction shows a germline mismatch at one end, possibly a read error. The chain combines TRBV3-1 (or the pseudogene TRBV3-2) with TRBJ2-1, with D hard to call. The CDR3 consists of 14 residues. CDR1 is LGHDT and CDR2 is YNNKEL in the germline V gene (reference sequence). The CDR3 nucleotides read TGTGCCAGCAGTCAAGTCTCTGCCCTAAATGAGCAGTTCTTC. This translates into CASSQVSALNEQFF.

The genes are TRBV5-4 and TRBJ2-5; tentative D call: TRBD1 (5 bases). The CDR3 extends over 14 amino acids. Germline CDR1 is SGHNT and CDR2 is YYREEE (reference sequence). V lost 0 bases and J 0 bases, leaving 6 bases between the germline ends. The CDR3 reads CASSLARDQETQYF. CDR3 in DNA: TGTGCCAGCAGCTTGGCCAGGGACCAAGAGACCCAGTACTTC.

In this sample, this clone turned up once. The V gene is TRBV7-2, the J gene TRBJ1-5; D remains ambiguous. From germline, CDR1 is SGHTA and CDR2 FQGNSA. The CDR3 consists of 14 residues. V was clipped by 2 bases and J by 4 bases, with 9 bases between them. CDR3 protein: CASSLSDINQPQHF. DNA of the CDR3: TGTGCCAGCAGCTTATCCGACATTAATCAGCCCCAGCATTTT.

This rearrangement joins TRBV6-5 to TRBJ2-7, with D hard to call. The CDR3 spans 13 residues. The V end was cut by 5 bases, the J end by 4 bases, with 12 bases between. CDR1 and CDR2 from the germline V gene are MNHEY and SVGAGI. CDR3 DNA: TGTGCCAGCAGTCAGCGACCCCTTTACGAGCAGTACTTC. Protein product: CASSQRPLYEQYF.

The chain uses TRBV5-1 and TRBJ1-4, with D perhaps TRBD1 (6 bases). CDR1 and CDR2 from the germline V gene are SGHRS and YFSETQ. V lost 2 bases to trimming and J lost 4 bases, with 18 bases between them. There are 17 residues in the CDR3. CDR3 amino acids: CASSLITSDRINEKLFF. The CDR3, as DNA: TGCGCCAGCAGCTTAATCACGTCCGACAGGATTAATGAAAAACTGTTTTTT.

This clone was counted only a few times. The V call is TRBV11-2, the J call TRBJ2-7; 9 positions agree with TRBD1. J lost 3 bases, V lost 5 bases, and 5 bases had no gene match. Germline CDR1 and CDR2: SGHAT and FQNNGV. This CDR3 comprises 14 residues. The CDR3 sequence is CASSAGTGIYEQYF. The CDR3 DNA sequence: TGTGCCAGCAGCGCCGGGACAGGGATCTACGAGCAGTACTTC.

The chain links TRBV28 to TRBJ2-5, with 7 bases fitting TRBD1. The germline V gene encodes CDR1 MDHEN and CDR2 SYDVKM. V shed 3 bases, J shed 5 bases, and the junction held 9 bases outside the gene matches. This CDR3 has 15 amino acids. The CDR3 nucleotides read TGTGCCAGCAGTTTGGGGCAGGGGGACCTGGAGACCCAGTACTTC. This codes for CASSLGQGDLETQYF.

The chain recombines TRBV30 with TRBJ2-3; TRBD2 agrees at 7 bases. Germline values: CDR1 GTSNPN, CDR2 SVGIG (reference sequence). The CDR3 has 13 residues. After removal of 5 bases from V and 9 bases from J, the junction contained 11 bases not matched to a gene. The CDR3 region is CAWEEMGLTTQYF. CDR3 DNA sequence: TGTGCCTGGGAAGAAATGGGACTAACAACGCAGTATTTT.

This rearrangement joins TRBV30 to TRBJ1-1; D possibly corresponds to TRBD1 (5 bases). The CDR3 is 13 residues long. V lost 2 bases and J lost 2, with 9 bases in between. The germline CDR1 and CDR2 sequences are GTSNPN and SVGIG (reference sequence). This CDR3 reads CAWSFDRNTEAFF. The CDR3 DNA follows: TGTGCCTGGAGTTTTGACAGAAACACTGAAGCTTTCTTT.

The chain joins TRBV15 to TRBJ2-1; no clear D. Trimming shortened V by 1 base and J by 10 bases, and 8 bases separated the two germline ends. This CDR3 has 12 residues. The germline gives CDR1 LNHNV, CDR2 YYDKDF (reference sequence). This chain's CDR3 is CATSRAPREQFF. As DNA, the CDR3 is TGTGCCACCAGCAGAGCCCCCCGGGAGCAGTTCTTC.

This clone was seen a single time. This chain links TRBV28 with TRBJ2-2; 11 nucleotides align to TRBD1. The CDR3 runs to 15 residues. The germline V gene has CDR1 MDHEN and CDR2 SYDVKM. J gave up 2 bases and V 6 bases, and 2 bases lay outside the gene matches. The CDR3 here is CASRRTGGNTGELFF. The CDR3 DNA reads as TGTGCCAGCAGACGGACAGGGGGCAACACCGGGGAGCTGTTTTTT.

CDR3 sequence (DNA): TGTGCCAGCAGTTCGGACAGGGGGAACACCGGGGAGCTGTTTTTT. Protein product: CASSSDRGNTGELFF. V and J are TRBV28 and TRBJ2-2; TRBD1 aligns across 9 bases. This CDR3 has 15 amino acids. Trimming cost V 4 bases and J 1 base; bases outside gene matches: 1. CDR1 and CDR2 (germline): MDHEN, SYDVKM.